The 30 T cell receptor beta chains below all came from one sample that was sequenced in a study of vaccination and CD4 T cells after COVID-19. TCRdb redid the calling of the PCR reads with MiXCR, one entry per CDR3 protein. The table shows 20,000 to 25,000 distinct CDR3 sequences, with around 60% occurring only once. The sequenced sample was CD4+ T cells from blood, obtained before SARS-CoV-2 vaccination. The receptors stem from a human donor who had recovered from COVID-19.

V is TRBV20-1 and J is TRBJ1-6; 8 bases line up with TRBD1. Germline V gene lookup returns CDR1 DFQATT and CDR2 SNEGSKA (reference sequence). V was clipped by 3 bases and J by 9 bases; unmatched bases: 7. The CDR3 totals 14 residues. DNA for the CDR3: TGCAGTGCTAGTCTGGGACAGGATAGTTCACCCCTCCACTTT. Its translation: CSASLGQDSSPLHF.

The DNA for the CDR3 is TGTGCCAGCAGTACTCCGGGGTCTACTAACTATGGCTACACCTTC. Protein product: CASSTPGSTNYGYTF. V is TRBV6-2 or TRBV6-3 and J is TRBJ1-2; D gene unclear. V lost 5 bases to trimming and J lost 0 bases, with 13 bases between them. The CDR3 loop spans 15 amino acids. Germline lookup yields CDR1 MNHEY and CDR2 SVGEGT.

The chain uses TRBV28 and TRBJ1-6; D is undetermined. Germline V gives CDR1 MDHEN, CDR2 SYDVKM. CDR3 length equals 14 residues. Deletions cut 3 bases from V and 4 bases from J, with 7 bases between. CDR3 sequence (DNA): TGTGCCAGCAGTTTGGAAGTTTATAATTCACCCCTCCACTTT. Its translation is CASSLEVYNSPLHF.

The J gene is TRBJ2-7, the V gene TRBV28; D not resolved. V gave up 4 bases and J gave up 0 bases, with 10 bases separating them. The germline V gene encodes CDR1 MDHEN and CDR2 SYDVKM. The CDR3 is made up of 14 amino acids. The CDR3 loop is CASSSGPDSYEQYF. CDR3 sequence (DNA): TGTGCCAGCAGTTCCGGTCCCGACTCCTACGAGCAGTACTTC.

The chain joins TRBV20-1 to TRBJ2-5; 13 bases map to TRBD2. The CDR3 has 14 amino acids. Germline V gene sequence: CDR1 DFQATT, CDR2 SNEGSKA (reference sequence). Losses at the gene ends were 6 bases for V and 1 base for J; bases not matched to a gene: 2. The CDR3 loop reads CSAGLAGSQETQYF. Here the CDR3 DNA reads TGCAGTGCGGGACTAGCGGGATCCCAAGAGACCCAGTACTTC.

The rearrangement links TRBV7-2 to TRBJ2-3; D is ambiguous. Trimming pared 1 base from V and 8 bases from J, leaving 13 bases between. CDR3 size: 14 residues. The V gene's germline CDR1 is SGHTA and CDR2 FQGNSA. The DNA for the CDR3 is TGTGCCAGCAGCTTAGAGGGAAGTGATGGTACGCAGTATTTT. It codes for CASSLEGSDGTQYF.

The genes are TRBV27 and TRBJ2-1; 7 bases agree with TRBD1. The trim removed 3 bases at V and 2 bases at J, leaving 7 bases unmatched. The length of the CDR3 is 16 residues. Germline values: CDR1 MNHEY, CDR2 SMNVEV (reference sequence). The CDR3 sequence is CASSFVAGGAYNEQFF. The CDR3 DNA reads as TGTGCCAGCAGTTTCGTCGCAGGGGGAGCCTACAATGAGCAGTTCTTC.

The V call is TRBV6-4, the J call TRBJ2-5; a possible D gene is TRBD2 (5 bases). CDR3 length equals 14 residues. The germline V gene has CDR1 MRHNA and CDR2 SNTAGT. V was cut by 3 bases and J by 0 bases, with 8 bases left in between. The CDR3 bases are TGTGCCAGCAGTGATGGGCGGGACCAAGAGACCCAGTACTTC. Protein sequence: CASSDGRDQETQYF.

V usage is TRBV27 and J usage is TRBJ1-4, with 11 nucleotides matching TRBD1. Germline values: CDR1 MNHEY, CDR2 SMNVEV (reference sequence). The CDR3 spans 18 residues. With 3 bases clipped from V and 7 bases from J, the junction kept 13 bases outside the gene matches. For the CDR3, the DNA is TGTGCCAGCAGTTTGACCGGGACAGGGGGTAGATGGAGTGAAAAACTGTTTTTT. This codes for CASSLTGTGGRWSEKLFF. The full variable domain, with the rest looked up from reference TRBV27 and TRBJ1-4, is EAQVTQNPRYLITVTGKKLTVTCSQNMNHEYMSWYRQDPGLGLRQIYYSMNVEVTDKGDVPEGYKVSRKEKRNFPLILESPSPNQTSLYFCASSLTGTGGRWSEKLFFGSGTQLSVL.

This CDR3 reads CASGAANTGELFF. The CDR3 coding sequence is TGTGCCAGCGGAGCTGCGAACACCGGGGAGCTGTTTTTT. The rearrangement uses TRBV6-1 and TRBJ2-2; D is ambiguous. V dropped 8 bases and J dropped 0 bases, with 7 bases sitting between them. CDR1 and CDR2 from the germline V gene are MNHNS and SASEGT. This CDR3 comprises 13 residues.

A few counts support this clonotype. The chain combines TRBV7-2 with TRBJ1-3; D possibly corresponds to TRBD1 (6 bases). CDR1 is SGHTA, CDR2 FQGNSA, per germline. Trimming took 5 bases from V and 0 from J, leaving 8 bases between them. The CDR3 extends over 14 amino acids. CDR3 in DNA: TGTGCCAGCAGCCAACAGGGCTCTGGAAACACCATATATTTT. Its protein is CASSQQGSGNTIYF. The whole variable domain, filled in from reference TRBV7-2 and TRBJ1-3, reads GAGVSQSPSNKVTEKGKDVELRCDPISGHTALYWYRQSLGQGLEFLIYFQGNSAPDKSGLPSDRFSAERTGGSVSTLTIQRTQQEDSAVYLCASSQQGSGNTIYFGEGSWLTVV.

The chain couples TRBV4-1 to TRBJ2-2; D not certain. Germline V gives CDR1 MGHRA, CDR2 YSYEKL. The V end was cut by 0 bases, the J end by 0 bases, with 14 bases between. The CDR3 totals 18 residues. The CDR3 is CASSQDTARKTNTGELFF. For the CDR3, the DNA is TGCGCCAGCAGCCAAGATACGGCCCGGAAGACGAACACCGGGGAGCTGTTTTTT.

The rearrangement uses TRBV27 and TRBJ2-2; D is unresolved. CDR3 length: 15 amino acids. V lost 5 bases and J 0 bases, leaving 10 bases between the germline ends. Germline CDR1 is MNHEY and CDR2 is SMNVEV (reference sequence). This CDR3 is CASSPITPNTGELFF. The CDR3 DNA is TGTGCCAGCAGTCCGATAACACCGAACACCGGGGAGCTGTTTTTT.

The chain carries TRBV20-1 and TRBJ1-2; 7 bases fit TRBD1. The CDR3 is 16 residues long. V shed 2 bases and J 7 bases; nucleotides not matched to a gene: 16. Germline V gene lookup returns CDR1 DFQATT and CDR2 SNEGSKA (reference sequence). The CDR3 nucleotides are TGCAGTGCTAGATCCGACAGGGAAGGACATCTTGGTGGCTACACCTTC. The encoded protein is CSARSDREGHLGGYTF.

The chain has TRBV19 and TRBJ2-3; D perhaps matches TRBD1 (6 bases). Germline V gives CDR1 LNHDA, CDR2 SQIVND (reference sequence). The V end was cut by 6 bases, the J end by 6 bases, with 7 bases between. The CDR3 consists of 11 residues. The CDR3: CASRQGDTQYF. CDR3 bases: TGTGCCAGTAGGCAGGGGGATACGCAGTATTTT.

A few counts support this clonotype. The gene calls are TRBV20-1 and TRBJ1-2, with TRBD1 as a possible D gene (5 bases). The length of the CDR3 is 14 residues. Between the trimmed V and J ends, which lost 6 bases and 6 bases, there was a span of 20 bases. Germline values: CDR1 DFQATT, CDR2 SNEGSKA (reference sequence). The CDR3 sequence is CSATFGDFFDGYTF. DNA of the CDR3: TGCAGTGCCACCTTCGGGGACTTTTTCGATGGCTACACCTTC.

The chain links TRBV28 to TRBJ1-1; the match to TRBD1 covers 7 bases. J lost 8 bases, V lost 3 bases, and 9 bases had no gene match. Per germline, CDR1 MDHEN and CDR2 SYDVKM. The CDR3 totals 14 residues. The CDR3 spells CASSLSGGTVEAFF. CDR3 coding DNA: TGTGCCAGCAGTTTGAGCGGGGGGACAGTAGAAGCTTTCTTT.

As to this clonotype: Its ends do not fully match the called genes, so a read error is possible. The chain is built from TRBV20-1 and TRBJ1-5; possibly TRBD1 for D (5 bases). The CDR3 length is 15 residues. Looked up from germline, CDR1 is DFQATT and CDR2 is SNEGSKA (reference sequence). The chain's CDR3 is CSARRGSYSNQTQHF. DNA for the CDR3: TGCAGTGCGAGACGGGGGAGTTATAGCAATCAGACCCAGCATTTT.

This clonotype has more than one count but fewer than ten. This chain joins TRBV7-2 and TRBJ2-3, with D unclear. This CDR3 is 16 amino acids long. CDR1 is SGHTA, CDR2 FQGNSA, per germline. V lost 2 bases to trimming and J lost 1 base, with 13 bases between them. CDR3 loop: CASSLKIASGTDTQYF. For the CDR3, the DNA is TGTGCCAGCAGCTTAAAAATAGCATCGGGCACAGATACGCAGTATTTT.

CDR3: CASSEVQGAYEQYF. CDR3 coding DNA: TGTGCCAGCAGTGAAGTTCAGGGGGCCTACGAGCAGTACTTC. V is TRBV6-1 and J is TRBJ2-7; 7 bases align to TRBD1. The CDR3 has 14 amino acids. Germline CDR1 is MNHNS and CDR2 is SASEGT. V was clipped by 1 base and J by 2 bases; unmatched bases: 2.

The rearrangement links TRBV5-8 to TRBJ2-5; 7 bases line up with TRBD2. The CDR3 is made up of 14 amino acids. V lost 0 bases, J lost 3 bases, and 2 bases stayed unmatched. Per germline, CDR1 SGHTS and CDR2 YDEGEE. DNA of the CDR3: TGTGCCAGCAGCTTGGCGGGAGGTAAAGAGACCCAGTACTTC. This codes for CASSLAGGKETQYF.

This chain uses TRBV29-1 with TRBJ2-1, with 13 nucleotides matching TRBD2. Germline V lookup: CDR1 SQVTM, CDR2 ANQGSEA. Trimming removed 7 bases from V and 10 bases from J; junction bases left unmatched: 7. The CDR3 extends over 13 amino acids. The CDR3: CSARTSGSLEQFF. For the CDR3, the DNA is TGCAGCGCTCGGACTAGCGGGAGTCTCGAGCAGTTCTTC.

Only a few counts were recorded for this clonotype. The rearrangement uses TRBV2 and TRBJ2-5; possibly TRBD1 for D (6 bases). The CDR3 totals 14 residues. CDR1 SNHLY and CDR2 FYNNEI come from the germline V gene. With 6 bases removed from V and 2 bases from J, the gap between germline ends came to 13 bases. As DNA, the CDR3 is TGTGCCAGCAGAATACAGGGTGTACAAGAGACCCAGTACTTC. Protein sequence: CASRIQGVQETQYF. Variable domain in full (rest from reference TRBV2 and TRBJ2-5): EPEVTQTPSHQVTQMGQEVILRCVPISNHLYFYWYRQILGQKVEFLVSFYNNEISEKSEIFDDQFSVERPDGSNFTLKIRSTKLEDSAMYFCASRIQGVQETQYFGPGTRLLVL.

This sequence joins TRBV27 and TRBJ2-6, with D maybe TRBD2 (6 bases). Germline V gene data show CDR1 as MNHEY and CDR2 as SMNVEV (reference sequence). The V and J ends lost 6 bases and 0 bases respectively, with 21 bases between them. The CDR3 length is 19 residues. The CDR3: CASRPRVGRRFSGANVLTF. The CDR3 nucleotides read TGTGCCAGCAGACCCAGGGTGGGGAGGAGGTTCTCTGGGGCCAACGTCCTGACTTTC.

V is TRBV20-1 and J is TRBJ2-7; D is uncertain. The CDR3 totals 15 residues. Per germline, CDR1 DFQATT and CDR2 SNEGSKA (reference sequence). V was pared by 0 bases and J by 4 bases, with 16 bases between. Written as DNA, the CDR3 is TGCAGTGCTAGAGAGACGGTGGGCAGTAATTACGAGCAGTACTTC. Translating gives CSARETVGSNYEQYF.

The genes are TRBV20-1 and TRBJ2-5, with 12 bases that match TRBD2. Trimming removed 1 base from V and 4 bases from J; junction bases left unmatched: 16. Looked up from germline, CDR1 is DFQATT and CDR2 is SNEGSKA (reference sequence). The CDR3 extends over 19 amino acids. The CDR3 sequence is CSARVSRLAGGLGGETQYF. The DNA of the CDR3 is TGCAGTGCTAGAGTTTCGAGGCTAGCGGGAGGGCTGGGGGGAGAGACCCAGTACTTC.

This clonotype was seen only once. The genes are TRBV7-6 and TRBJ1-1, with D tentatively TRBD1 (6 bases). The ends were cut back, 9 bases at V and 0 bases at J, with 20 bases in the middle. This CDR3 spans 16 amino acids. The V gene's germline CDR1 is SGHVS and CDR2 FNYEAQ. The DNA for the CDR3 is TGTGCCAGTACTATGGGGGGCATGTCGATGAACACTGAAGCTTTCTTT. Its translation is CASTMGGMSMNTEAFF.

The chain links TRBV28 to TRBJ2-7; 8 bases map to TRBD2. CDR1 is MDHEN and CDR2 is SYDVKM in the germline V gene. The CDR3 loop spans 15 amino acids. Trimming at V came to 4 bases and at J to 0 bases, leaving 5 bases not matched to a gene. The CDR3 DNA sequence: TGTGCCAGCAGTTCGCCGGGGGGGAGCTCCTACGAGCAGTACTTC. Amino acids: CASSSPGGSSYEQYF.

This chain connects TRBV7-8 to TRBJ2-7; TRBD2 aligns across 11 bases. This CDR3 spans 17 amino acids. The V and J ends lost 5 bases and 1 base, in that order; junction bases with no gene match: 10. Germline V CDR1 and CDR2: SGHVS, FQNEAQ. The CDR3 sequence is CASSPSIGTSGSYEQYF. The CDR3 nucleotides read TGTGCCAGCAGCCCCTCGATCGGGACTAGCGGTTCCTACGAGCAGTACTTC.

The chain recombines TRBV4-2 with TRBJ2-5, with no clear D. This CDR3 comprises 14 residues. Looked up from germline, CDR1 is LGHNA and CDR2 is YNFKEQ. V lost 1 base and J lost 0, with 6 bases in between. The CDR3 DNA sequence: TGTGCCAGCAGCCAAGTCGGAGACCAAGAGACCCAGTACTTC. It encodes CASSQVGDQETQYF.